Many counts were recorded for the clone carrying this T cell receptor (beta chain). The data belong to a study of type 1 and type 2 diabetes patients. There are 15 residues in the CDR3. Germline CDR1 LNHDA, CDR2 SQIVND (reference sequence). Trimming took 3 bases from V and 2 from J, leaving 14 bases between them. Amplification started from genomic DNA. The TCR beta CDR3 region was amplified using 30 forward and 13 reverse primers. TCRdb re-called the multiplex PCR reads through MiXCR, storing one row per CDR3 protein. Of fewer than 300,000 distinct CDR3 sequences listed, roughly 44% were seen once; the top ten hold approximately 13%. Donors had no other autoimmune disease or infection in four weeks.

Sample: peripheral blood mononuclear cells (PBMCs). V usage is TRBV19 and J usage is TRBJ2-7, with D uncertain. The receptor was isolated from a man younger than 35 with type 2 diabetes. DNA for the CDR3: TGTGCCAGTAGTATTCAGATGGGATTTACCTACGAGCAGTACTTC. The encoded protein is CASSIQMGFTYEQYF.